A selection of T cell receptor beta chains follows, all from one sample in a study of OX40 agonist ivuxolimab in advanced cancers. Repertoires were generated with immunoSEQ multiplex PCR, while TCRdb's copy carries only in-frame clones and drops some. The sample includes tens of thousands of clones, more than 70% of them seen just once. Sequenced material: CD4+ or CD8+ T cells sorted from blood, taken in a trial of the OX40 agonist ivuxolimab. The receptors were sampled from an adult with an advanced solid tumor such as melanoma, head and neck, liver or kidney cancer. Each CDR3 is given with its conserved first and last residue. The D gene is left open where the match is weak. A row's size may be missing; if present it is once, few, many or a size class.

v_call: TRBV28
d_call: .
clone_size: .
j_call: TRBJ1-1
cdr3_aa: CASKGGTMNTEAFF
cdr3_nt: TGTGCCAGCAAAGGAGGAACCATGAACACTGAAGCTTTCTTT

v_call: TRBV6-1
d_call: .
clone_size: .
j_call: TRBJ2-7
cdr3_aa: CASSLVVTYEQYF
cdr3_nt: TGTGCCAGCAGCCTGGTCGTTACCTACGAGCAGTACTTC

v_call: TRBV5-1
d_call: .
clone_size: .
j_call: TRBJ2-2
cdr3_aa: CASSLEQPGELFF
cdr3_nt: TGCGCCAGCAGCTTAGAACAGCCGGGGGAGCTGTTTTTT

v_call: TRBV6-6
d_call: .
clone_size: .
j_call: TRBJ2-1
cdr3_aa: CASSSTVNEQFF
cdr3_nt: TGTGCCAGCAGTTCTACCGTTAATGAGCAGTTCTTC

v_call: TRBV15
d_call: TRBD2
clone_size: .
j_call: TRBJ2-5
cdr3_aa: CATSRDLLAGGAETQYF
cdr3_nt: TGTGCCACCAGCAGAGACCTCCTAGCGGGAGGGGCGGAGACCCAGTACTTC

v_call: TRBV6-5
d_call: .
clone_size: .
j_call: TRBJ1-1
cdr3_aa: CASSYTPDSEAFF
cdr3_nt: TGTGCCAGCAGTTACACCCCGGACAGTGAAGCTTTCTTT

v_call: TRBV2
d_call: .
clone_size: few
j_call: TRBJ2-7
cdr3_aa: CASSITELGEQYF
cdr3_nt: TGTGCCAGCAGTATTACAGAACTCGGCGAGCAGTACTTC

v_call: TRBV5-1
d_call: TRBD1
clone_size: .
j_call: TRBJ1-4
cdr3_aa: CASSRRQGGTNEKLFF
cdr3_nt: TGCGCCAGCAGCCGCCGACAGGGGGGAACTAATGAAAAACTGTTTTTT

v_call: TRBV6-1
d_call: TRBD2
clone_size: once
j_call: TRBJ2-2
cdr3_aa: CASSAGLDWRQNTGELFF
cdr3_nt: TGTGCCAGCAGTGCGGGACTAGATTGGAGGCAAAACACCGGGGAGCTGTTTTTT

v_call: TRBV4-1
d_call: .
clone_size: .
j_call: TRBJ1-6
cdr3_aa: CASSQWVGGATNASPLHF
cdr3_nt: TGCGCCAGCAGCCAATGGGTCGGAGGGGCGACAAATGCTTCACCCCTCCACTTT

v_call: TRBV29-1
d_call: .
clone_size: .
j_call: TRBJ2-1
cdr3_aa: CSALGGGLSSYNEQFF
cdr3_nt: TGCAGCGCCCTGGGGGGGGGCCTGAGCTCCTACAATGAGCAGTTCTTC

v_call: TRBV4-1
d_call: .
clone_size: .
j_call: TRBJ1-5
cdr3_aa: CASSHGRGGNQPQHF
cdr3_nt: TGCGCCAGCAGCCATGGTAGGGGAGGCAATCAGCCCCAGCATTTT

v_call: TRBV19
d_call: .
clone_size: .
j_call: TRBJ1-5
cdr3_aa: CASRPGAYSNQPQHF
cdr3_nt: TGTGCCAGCCGGCCCGGGGCATATAGCAATCAGCCCCAGCATTTT

v_call: TRBV7-2
d_call: .
clone_size: .
j_call: TRBJ1-1
cdr3_aa: CASNLDRGTEAFF
cdr3_nt: TGTGCCAGCAACCTCGACCGGGGGACTGAAGCTTTCTTT

v_call: TRBV5-1
d_call: .
clone_size: .
j_call: TRBJ2-3
cdr3_aa: CASSSVVGTDTQYF
cdr3_nt: TGCGCCAGCAGCTCCGTTGTGGGCACAGATACGCAGTATTTT

v_call: TRBV7-9
d_call: .
clone_size: .
j_call: TRBJ1-1
cdr3_aa: CASSFTDTEAFF
cdr3_nt: TGTGCCAGCAGCTTTACGGACACTGAAGCTTTCTTT

v_call: TRBV11-3
d_call: .
clone_size: .
j_call: TRBJ2-7
cdr3_aa: CASSLGSPPYEQYF
cdr3_nt: TGTGCCAGCAGCTTAGGGTCCCCTCCGTACGAGCAGTACTTC